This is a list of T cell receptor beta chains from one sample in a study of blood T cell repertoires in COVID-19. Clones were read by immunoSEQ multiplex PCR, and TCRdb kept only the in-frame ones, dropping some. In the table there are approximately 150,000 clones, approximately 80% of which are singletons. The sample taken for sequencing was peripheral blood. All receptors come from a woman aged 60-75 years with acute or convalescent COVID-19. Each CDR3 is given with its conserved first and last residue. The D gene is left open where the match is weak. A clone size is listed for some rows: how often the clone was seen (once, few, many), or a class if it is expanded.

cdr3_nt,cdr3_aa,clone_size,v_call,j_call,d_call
TGTGCCATCCGGGCTAGCGGTATCTACGAGCAGTACTTC,CAIRASGIYEQYF,-,TRBV10-3,TRBJ2-7,TRBD2
TGCGCCAGCAGCCCCTCGGGACACCCCACAGATACGCAGTATTTT,CASSPSGHPTDTQYF,-,TRBV5-1,TRBJ2-3,-
TGCGCCAGCAGCTTCCCGCCTAGCGGGGGGACCAGAGAGACCCAGTACTTC,CASSFPPSGGTRETQYF,-,TRBV5-1,TRBJ2-5,TRBD2
TGTGCCAGCAGCTCTACCGGGACAGGTCACCCCTACGAGCAGTACTTC,CASSSTGTGHPYEQYF,-,TRBV7-9,TRBJ2-7,TRBD1
TGTGCCAGCAGCGTCCGGGGGATGAGTGAGACCCAGTACTTC,CASSVRGMSETQYF,-,TRBV3-1/TRBV3-2,TRBJ2-5,-
TGTGCCATCAGTGAGGGGCTGGCGGGAGATACGCAGTATTTT,CAISEGLAGDTQYF,-,TRBV10-3,TRBJ2-3,-
TGTGCCAGCAGGACCCTACAGGGATGGAACTATGGCTACACCTTC,CASRTLQGWNYGYTF,-,TRBV28,TRBJ1-2,-
TGTGCCAGCAGCCAAGCGGGGTTCGCTGAAGCTTTCTTT,CASSQAGFAEAFF,few,TRBV3-1/TRBV3-2,TRBJ1-1,-
TGTGCCTGGAGTGTAGGGGTGAATTCACCCCTCCACTTT,CAWSVGVNSPLHF,-,TRBV30,TRBJ1-6,-
TGTGCCAGCAGCTTAGGGTACAGCTTCGAGCAGTACTTC,CASSLGYSFEQYF,once,TRBV7-9,TRBJ2-7,-
TGTGCCAGCAGTCAGGGGAACACTGAAGCTTTCTTT,CASSQGNTEAFF,-,TRBV27,TRBJ1-1,-
TGCGCCAGCAGCTCTATACTGGTGACAGGGAACTATGGCTACACCTTC,CASSSILVTGNYGYTF,-,TRBV5-1,TRBJ1-2,TRBD1
TGTGCCAGCAGCGTAGGCGGGAGGGCCTCGTCCATTCAGTACTTC,CASSVGGRASSIQYF,-,TRBV9,TRBJ2-4,TRBD2
TGTGCCAGCAGCTTGTGGACAGAGGTAAACACCATATATTTT,CASSLWTEVNTIYF,-,TRBV5-5,TRBJ1-3,-
TGTGCCAGCAGTTTACTTATTGATCGGATGCCAGGGTTCTTC,CASSLLIDRMPGFF,-,TRBV28,TRBJ2-1,-
TGTGCCAGCAGTTTACGAGGGAGGCGGGGGGGTGAGCAGTTCTTC,CASSLRGRRGGEQFF,-,TRBV27,TRBJ2-1,TRBD2
TGTGCCAGTAGTATGCCGAAAAGAGGTATTGGGGAGCAGTTCTTC,CASSMPKRGIGEQFF,-,TRBV19,TRBJ2-1,-
TGTGCCAGTAGTATTCGTCGGGAGCCCTACGAGCAGTACTTC,CASSIRREPYEQYF,once,TRBV19,TRBJ2-7,-
TGTGCCAGCAGCCCTCGGACAGGGTGGTACAATGAGCAGTTCTTC,CASSPRTGWYNEQFF,once,TRBV9,TRBJ2-1,TRBD1
TGCGCCAGCAGCCAAGACCCAGGACTCGCCACCGGGGAGCTGTTTTTT,CASSQDPGLATGELFF,-,TRBV4-1,TRBJ2-2,-
TGTGCCAGTAGCCGTCCAGGGATGTCCTACAATGAGCAGTTCTTC,CASSRPGMSYNEQFF,once,TRBV19,TRBJ2-1,-
TGTGCCAGCAGCTTAGTGGGCACGGTGGATTCACCCCTCCACTTT,CASSLVGTVDSPLHF,-,TRBV7-8,TRBJ1-6,-
TGTGCCATCAGACCGGGACTAGCGGGAGATACGCAGTATTTT,CAIRPGLAGDTQYF,-,TRBV10-3,TRBJ2-3,TRBD2
TGTGCCAGCAGTTTAAGGGGAACGGGGACAGGGGGAAGTCAGCCCCAGCATTTT,CASSLRGTGTGGSQPQHF,-,TRBV28,TRBJ1-5,TRBD1
TGCGCCAGCAGCTTGGGCACCGGGGGTAACTATGGCTACACCTTC,CASSLGTGGNYGYTF,-,TRBV5-1,TRBJ1-2,-
TGTGCCAGCAGCCAAGATATTGGTAGCGGGGCCCCCTACAATGAGCAGTTCTTC,CASSQDIGSGAPYNEQFF,few,TRBV3-1/TRBV3-2,TRBJ2-1,TRBD2
TGTGCCAGCTCACTAGCCGGGACAGGGGACACTGAAGCTTTCTTT,CASSLAGTGDTEAFF,-,TRBV18,TRBJ1-1,TRBD1
TGTGCCAGTGGACAGGCTAACTATGGCTACACCTTC,CASGQANYGYTF,-,TRBV2,TRBJ1-2,TRBD1
TGTGCCAGCCCCGACAGGGGGCTCACAGATACGCAGTATTTT,CASPDRGLTDTQYF,-,TRBV27,TRBJ2-3,TRBD1
TGTGCCAGCAGCCCGGGACTGATTAATGAAAAACTGTTTTTT,CASSPGLINEKLFF,-,TRBV3-1/TRBV3-2,TRBJ1-4,-
TGTGCCAGTAGTATCTCGGGAGCCTACAATGAGCAGTTCTTC,CASSISGAYNEQFF,-,TRBV19,TRBJ2-1,-
TGTGCCAGCAGTTTAAGGCGGGTGAACACCGGGGAGCTGTTTTTT,CASSLRRVNTGELFF,few,TRBV27,TRBJ2-2,-
TGTGCCAGCAGTGAGACTAGCGGGTGGGACCTTTCCTACGAGCAGTACTTC,CASSETSGWDLSYEQYF,-,TRBV6-1,TRBJ2-7,TRBD2
TGCGCCACCGGGGGGACTAGCGTCACCGAGCAGTACTTC,CATGGTSVTEQYF,-,TRBV4-1,TRBJ2-7,TRBD2
TGTGCCAGCAGCCAAGAAGGTCAGGGCATGGGTAATTCACCCCTCCACTTT,CASSQEGQGMGNSPLHF,-,TRBV4-2,TRBJ1-6,-
TGTGCCAGCAGTTACGGGACAGGGGGCTATGAAGCTTTCTTT,CASSYGTGGYEAFF,-,TRBV6-5,TRBJ1-1,TRBD1
TGTGCCAGCAGCGTAGGACTAGCGGGTTTCAATGAGCAGTTCTTC,CASSVGLAGFNEQFF,few,TRBV9,TRBJ2-1,TRBD2
TGTGCCAGCAGCCAAGAATTGGCTAGCATATATACGCAGTATTTT,CASSQELASIYTQYF,-,TRBV3-1/TRBV3-2,TRBJ2-3,-
TGTGCCAGCAGTTTGACTAGCGGCGAGCAGTACTTC,CASSLTSGEQYF,few,TRBV27,TRBJ2-7,TRBD2
TGTGCCACCAGTGAAGGCAGGGGGGACAATGAGCAGTTCTTC,CATSEGRGDNEQFF,-,TRBV24-1,TRBJ2-1,-
TGCGCCAGCAGCTTGGGACAGGGGGGATCCGGGACTAGCGGACTTACCTCCTACAATGAGCAGTTCTTC,CASSLGQGGSGTSGLTSYNEQFF,few,TRBV5-1,TRBJ2-1,TRBD2
TGCGCCAGCAGCTACCGGGGTAACTATGGCTACACCTTC,CASSYRGNYGYTF,-,TRBV5-1,TRBJ1-2,-
TGTGCCAGCAGTCCCAAGATAGCGGGGTCAGCCGGATACAATGAGCAGTTCTTC,CASSPKIAGSAGYNEQFF,-,TRBV6-6,TRBJ2-1,TRBD2
TGTGCCAGCAGCTTAGAAATCGGACTAAACACCGGGGAGCTGTTTTTT,CASSLEIGLNTGELFF,-,TRBV11-2,TRBJ2-2,-
TGTGCCAGCAGTTTATCGTCCAGGGCCCTCGGTGAAAAACTGTTTTTT,CASSLSSRALGEKLFF,-,TRBV28,TRBJ1-4,-
TGTGCCAGCAGTCCAACTGACCACAGGGGCGGAAGAGGGTCTGGAAACACCATATATTTT,CASSPTDHRGGRGSGNTIYF,few,TRBV6-4,TRBJ1-3,TRBD1
TGTGCCACCTCCAGGGGACAGATATACGAGCAGTACTTC,CATSRGQIYEQYF,-,TRBV27,TRBJ2-7,TRBD1
TGTGCCAGCAGTTACTCGAGACTTTATGGCTACACCTTC,CASSYSRLYGYTF,-,TRBV6-5,TRBJ1-2,-
TGTGCCACCAGTGATTCTGGACAGGGGGGAGGTGAAAAACTGTTTTTT,CATSDSGQGGGEKLFF,few,TRBV24-1,TRBJ1-4,TRBD1
TGCGCCAGCAGCTTGGGCAGGGGCACTGAAGCTTTCTTT,CASSLGRGTEAFF,-,TRBV5-1,TRBJ1-1,-
TGTGCCAGCAGCAAAGAGGGGGGAGGGGTGCCGACGGCAACTGACTATGGCTACACCTTC,CASSKEGGGVPTATDYGYTF,-,TRBV21-1,TRBJ1-2,-
TGTGCCAGCAGCCAAACCTCCCGAGGAGGTGACACCTTC,CASSQTSRGGDTF,-,TRBV14,TRBJ1-2,-
TGCGCCAGCAGCCAAGACAGCAGGGGAATCGGGGAGCTGTTTTTT,CASSQDSRGIGELFF,once,TRBV4-1,TRBJ2-2,-
TGTATCTCAGTTTACCAAGAGACCCAGTACTTC,CISVYQETQYF,-,TRBV21-1,TRBJ2-5,-
TGTGCCAGCAGTTACAAACACAACACTGAAGCTTTCTTT,CASSYKHNTEAFF,-,TRBV6-5,TRBJ1-1,-